The 27 T cell receptor beta chains presented below share a single source sample, sequenced in a study of graft-versus-host responses after intestinal transplantation. The table came from immunoSEQ multiplex PCR; TCRdb's copy has only in-frame clones and leaves some out. The sample includes fewer than 80,000 clones, 90% of them seen just once. These receptors' targets are unknown. The sample was unstimulated CD8+ T cells sorted from spleen or lymph node cells, taken before transplant. These receptor sequences come from a human donor who was the organ donor for an intestinal transplant.

The chain uses TRBV6-4 and TRBJ2-1; D gene uncertain. V gave up 5 bases and J gave up 6 bases, with 8 bases separating them. Per the germline V gene, CDR1 is MRHNA and CDR2 is SNTAGT. This CDR3 spans 12 amino acids. CDR3 sequence: CASSFDFNEQFF. The CDR3 DNA reads as TGTGCCAGCAGTTTCGACTTCAATGAGCAGTTCTTC.

The chain joins TRBV7-9 to TRBJ2-7; D may be TRBD2 (5 bases). The length of the CDR3 is 13 residues. V lost 3 bases and J lost 3, with 9 bases in between. Germline V gives CDR1 SEHNR, CDR2 FQNEAQ (reference sequence). This chain's CDR3 is CASSFGEGYEQYF. CDR3 nucleotides: TGTGCCAGCAGCTTTGGAGAGGGCTACGAGCAGTACTTC.

The chain uses TRBV6-1 and TRBJ2-7; 7 positions match TRBD1. V lost 2 bases, J lost 5 bases, and 15 bases stayed unmatched. Germline CDR1 and CDR2: MNHNS and SASEGT. The CDR3 has 17 residues. This chain's CDR3 is CASSERAARGRVHEQYF. CDR3 DNA sequence: TGTGCCAGCAGTGAAAGGGCGGCGAGGGGGCGCGTCCACGAGCAGTACTTC.

V gene TRBV9 combines with J gene TRBJ1-2, with D possibly matching TRBD1 (5 bases). The CDR3 has 13 residues. V was clipped by 1 base and J by 8 bases, with 12 bases between them. Germline loops: CDR1 SGDLS, CDR2 YYNGEE. The CDR3 region is CASSVQGGGGYTF. In DNA form, the CDR3 reads TGTGCCAGCAGCGTACAGGGAGGTGGCGGCTACACCTTC.

This clone was picked up one time. The chain joins TRBV28 to TRBJ1-1; possibly TRBD1 for D (6 bases). The V end was cut by 5 bases, the J end by 0 bases, with 16 bases between. Germline assignment: CDR1 MDHEN and CDR2 SYDVKM. The CDR3 has 16 residues. In DNA form, the CDR3 reads TGTGCCAGCAGTCTGGACAGTAGAAGGATGAACACTGAAGCTTTCTTT. It translates to CASSLDSRRMNTEAFF.

The chain links TRBV9 to TRBJ2-3, with 8 bases aligning to TRBD2. Looked up from germline, CDR1 is SGDLS and CDR2 is YYNGEE. Trimming removed 0 bases from V and 3 bases from J; junction bases left unmatched: 6. This CDR3 has 16 residues. CDR3 region: CASSVEKRESTDTQYF. The CDR3 nucleotides are TGTGCCAGCAGCGTAGAAAAGCGGGAGAGTACAGATACGCAGTATTTT.

The chain carries TRBV6-5 and TRBJ2-1; TRBD2 might be the D (6 bases). The V end was cut by 7 bases, the J end by 8 bases, with 18 bases between. The V gene's germline CDR1 is MNHEY and CDR2 SVGAGI. The CDR3 runs to 14 residues. CDR3 bases: TGTGCCAGCACTAAATACGCGGGGAACGATGAGCAGTTCTTC. Protein sequence: CASTKYAGNDEQFF.

This chain uses TRBV11-2 with TRBJ2-2, with D hard to call. V was cut by 1 base and J by 5 bases, with 8 bases left in between. This CDR3 contains 14 residues. In germline, CDR1 is SGHAT, CDR2 FQNNGV. CDR3 nucleotide sequence: TGTGCCAGCAGCTTAGGATGGGCTACCGGGGAGCTGTTTTTT. As protein: CASSLGWATGELFF. Full variable domain (outside the CDR3, taken from reference TRBV11-2 and TRBJ2-2): EAGVAQSPRYKIIEKRQSVAFWCNPISGHATLYWYQQILGQGPKLLIQFQNNGVVDDSQLPKDRFSAERLKGVDSTLKIQPAKLEDSAVYLCASSLGWATGELFFGEGSRLTVL.

V is TRBV5-1 and J is TRBJ2-1; 8 bases align to TRBD1. The CDR3 has 15 residues. Germline CDR1 and CDR2: SGHRS and YFSETQ. J gave up 2 bases and V 8 bases, and 9 bases lay outside the gene matches. CDR3 sequence (DNA): TGCGCCAGTAGAGGACAGGGCTCAGCCTACAATGAGCAGTTCTTC. Translated: CASRGQGSAYNEQFF.

The chain carries TRBV7-9 and TRBJ1-5; no firm D call. The ends were cut back, 1 base at V and 3 bases at J, with 10 bases in the middle. In germline, CDR1 is SEHNR, CDR2 FQNEAQ (reference sequence). This CDR3 spans 15 amino acids. The DNA of the CDR3 is TGTGCCAGCAGCTTAGAGGAGGGCCCCAATCAGCCCCAGCATTTT. This codes for CASSLEEGPNQPQHF. The entire variable domain, with the rest obtained from reference TRBV7-9 and TRBJ1-5, is as follows: DTGVSQNPRHKITKRGQNVTFRCDPISEHNRLYWYRQTLGQGPEFLTYFQNEAQLEKSRLLSDRFSAERPKGSFSTLEIQRTEQGDSAMYLCASSLEEGPNQPQHFGDGTRLSIL.

The chain joins TRBV19 to TRBJ1-1, with 7 bases identical to TRBD1. CDR1 LNHDA and CDR2 SQIVND come from the germline V gene (reference sequence). After removal of 6 bases from V and 3 bases from J, the junction contained 4 bases not matched to a gene. The length of the CDR3 is 13 residues. As DNA, the CDR3 is TGTGCCAGTAGAGCAGGGGGGCACACTGAAGCTTTCTTT. Translated: CASRAGGHTEAFF.

The chain employs TRBV10-2 and TRBJ1-5; TRBD1 agrees at 10 bases. Per germline, CDR1 WSHSY and CDR2 SAAADI. Unmatched junction bases numbered 0, after V lost 8 bases and J lost 5 bases. This CDR3 region has 12 residues. CDR3 nucleotide sequence: TGCGCCAGCGGGACAGGGGATCAGCCCCAGCATTTT. This sequence encodes CASGTGDQPQHF.

The rearrangement uses TRBV5-5 and TRBJ1-2, with TRBD1 matching over 8 bases. V shed 4 bases, J shed 3 bases, and the junction held 5 bases outside the gene matches. Germline V CDR1 and CDR2: SGHKS, YYEKEE (reference sequence). The CDR3 consists of 14 residues. The CDR3 DNA is TGTGCCAGCAGCCTGACAGGGGACGACTATGGCTACACCTTC. Its protein is CASSLTGDDYGYTF.

CDR3 sequence reads: CASSDRTGGGAEAFF. CDR3 in DNA: TGTGCCAGCAGCGATCGGACAGGAGGAGGGGCTGAAGCTTTCTTT. The chain employs TRBV7-9 and TRBJ1-1, with 7 bases matching TRBD1. This CDR3 is built from 15 residues. Losses at the gene ends were 5 bases for V and 6 bases for J; bases not matched to a gene: 12. Germline-derived CDR1 and CDR2 are SEHNR and FQNEAQ (reference sequence).

This chain joins TRBV7-9 and TRBJ2-3; D unresolved. CDR3 length equals 13 residues. With 5 bases removed from V and 2 bases from J, the gap between germline ends came to 8 bases. Germline V gene lookup returns CDR1 SEHNR and CDR2 FQNEAQ (reference sequence). The CDR3 sequence is CASSPKYTDTQYF. CDR3 coding DNA: TGTGCCAGCAGCCCTAAATACACAGATACGCAGTATTTT. Full variable domain (outside the CDR3, taken from reference TRBV7-9 and TRBJ2-3): DTGVSQNPRHKITKRGQNVTFRCDPISEHNRLYWYRQTLGQGPEFLTYFQNEAQLEKSRLLSDRFSAERPKGSFSTLEIQRTEQGDSAMYLCASSPKYTDTQYFGPGTRLTVL.

The rearrangement joins TRBV15 to TRBJ2-6; D is unclear. The CDR3 length is 13 residues. With 4 bases removed from V and 2 bases from J, the gap between germline ends came to 3 bases. Looked up from germline, CDR1 is LNHNV and CDR2 is YYDKDF (reference sequence). The CDR3 protein is CATSITGANVLTF. The CDR3 DNA is TGTGCCACCAGCATAACTGGGGCCAACGTCCTGACTTTC.

The rearrangement joins TRBV15 to TRBJ1-5; possible D gene TRBD1, 5 bases. The CDR3 sequence is 15 residues long. Germline V lookup: CDR1 LNHNV, CDR2 YYDKDF (reference sequence). Trimming removed 0 bases at V and 7 bases at J, with 13 bases between. The CDR3 DNA reads TGTGCCACCAGCAGAGATGGGGGGGATAGCCAGCCCCAGCATTTT. It yields the protein CATSRDGGDSQPQHF.

This chain connects TRBV28 to TRBJ2-3; 7 bases agree with TRBD1. The CDR3 is 15 residues long. Germline loops: CDR1 MDHEN, CDR2 SYDVKM. V dropped 4 bases and J dropped 1; count of bases not matched to a gene: 5. The CDR3 loop reads CASSSGQEGTDTQYF. CDR3 in DNA: TGTGCCAGCAGTTCCGGACAGGAGGGCACAGATACGCAGTATTTT.

The chain has TRBV27 and TRBJ2-1, with 7 bases lining up with TRBD1. Germline CDR1 is MNHEY and CDR2 is SMNVEV (reference sequence). The CDR3 is 17 amino acids. V dropped 5 bases and J dropped 2; count of bases not matched to a gene: 12. Written as DNA, the CDR3 is TGTGCCAGCAGTCAGATCCTCAGGGGACAGACCTACAATGAGCAGTTCTTC. It codes for CASSQILRGQTYNEQFF.

The chain employs TRBV6-4 and TRBJ2-3; the match to TRBD1 covers 7 bases. CDR1 and CDR2 (germline): MRHNA, SNTAGT. There are 14 residues in the CDR3. Germline trimming cut 6 bases from V and 3 bases from J; bases unmatched to any gene: 6. DNA of the CDR3: TGTGCCAGCAGCCGACAGGGAGAGACAGATACGCAGTATTTT. Amino acid sequence: CASSRQGETDTQYF.

In its sample, this clone was seen a few times. The chain uses TRBV10-3 and TRBJ1-1; 11 nucleotides line up with TRBD1. Germline trimming cut 8 bases from V and 5 bases from J; bases unmatched to any gene: 13. Germline V gene sequence: CDR1 ENHRY, CDR2 SYGVKD. The CDR3 sequence is 16 residues long. The CDR3 loop is CAISGSEDRGLTEAFF. As DNA, the CDR3 is TGTGCCATCTCGGGTTCCGAGGACAGGGGGCTAACTGAAGCTTTCTTT.

The chain joins TRBV4-2 to TRBJ2-2, with D tentatively TRBD2 (5 bases). Trimming removed 0 bases from V and 4 bases from J, with 9 bases in between. Germline values: CDR1 LGHNA, CDR2 YNFKEQ. CDR3 length: 15 residues. The CDR3 loop is CASSQDAGPTGELFF. CDR3 DNA sequence: TGTGCCAGCAGCCAAGATGCGGGCCCCACCGGGGAGCTGTTTTTT.

The chain has TRBV7-6 and TRBJ2-4, with D possibly being TRBD2 (6 bases). Trimming took off 0 bases at V and 9 bases at J, with 9 bases between the two ends. This CDR3 spans 13 amino acids. CDR1 and CDR2 (germline): SGHVS, FNYEAQ. The CDR3 DNA reads as TGTGCCAGCAGCTTAGCTGCCGGGGGCATTCAGTACTTC. This codes for CASSLAAGGIQYF.

The CDR3 sequence: CASSRVLRGRASRYNEQFF. DNA of the CDR3: TGCGCCAGCAGCCGGGTACTAAGGGGGAGGGCCAGCAGATACAATGAGCAGTTCTTC. J is TRBJ2-1 and V is TRBV4-1; possibly TRBD2 for D (7 bases). This CDR3 is 19 amino acids long. Germline V gene lookup returns CDR1 MGHRA and CDR2 YSYEKL. V lost 4 bases to trimming and J lost 4 bases, with 26 bases between them.

CDR3 DNA: TGTGCCAGCACCGATTTGTCCGGGAGTATAGAGAGTGAGCAGTTCTTC. Translating gives CASTDLSGSIESEQFF. The genes are TRBV27 and TRBJ2-1, with D possibly matching TRBD2 (6 bases). Deletions cut 7 bases from V and 9 bases from J, with 25 bases between. Germline CDR1 MNHEY, CDR2 SMNVEV (reference sequence). The CDR3 is 16 residues long.

This sequence joins TRBV6-4 and TRBJ2-2; D perhaps matches TRBD2 (7 bases). V was trimmed by 3 bases and J by 0 bases, leaving 8 bases between them. The CDR3 spans 15 residues. Germline-derived CDR1 and CDR2 are MRHNA and SNTAGT. CDR3 nucleotide sequence: TGTGCCAGCAGTGAGGGGGGGCCGAACACCGGGGAGCTGTTTTTT. It encodes CASSEGGPNTGELFF.

The gene calls are TRBV28 and TRBJ2-1, with D uncertain. CDR1 and CDR2 (germline): MDHEN, SYDVKM. The CDR3 totals 14 residues. Deletions cut 7 bases from V and 5 bases from J, with 15 bases between. This CDR3 is CASTPPSQDNEQFF. Here the CDR3 DNA reads TGTGCCAGCACTCCCCCCTCCCAGGACAATGAGCAGTTCTTC.